This T cell receptor beta chain was recorded in a study of blood T cell repertoires in COVID-19. Study as a whole: COVID-19 samples collected from the United States, Italy and Spain covered acute and convalescent phases. Sources were T cells, B-cell-depleted T cells, or PBMCs; the material itself was cDNA or gDNA.

Germline V gene lookup returns CDR1 LGHDT and CDR2 YNNKEL (reference sequence). V shed 4 bases, J shed 2 bases, and the junction held 5 bases outside the gene matches. The CDR3 has 14 residues. Authors' data handling: Nucleated cell counts were estimated from reference gene primer amplification. Sequenced by immunoSEQ multiplex PCR; TCRdb stores in-frame clones only, minus some. V and J calls and clone size follow that table, whereas D and trimming were derived from the DNA. The data show 150,000 or so clones, roughly 93% seen once. Sequences were obtained from peripheral blood. This chain links TRBV3-1 (or the pseudogene TRBV3-2) with TRBJ2-7; 7 bases are shared with TRBD1. This receptor was taken from a man between 18 and 35 years old with acute or convalescent COVID-19. The CDR3 DNA sequence: TGTGCCAGCAGCCCGTCGACAGGGACCTACGAGCAGTACTTC. It codes for CASSPSTGTYEQYF.